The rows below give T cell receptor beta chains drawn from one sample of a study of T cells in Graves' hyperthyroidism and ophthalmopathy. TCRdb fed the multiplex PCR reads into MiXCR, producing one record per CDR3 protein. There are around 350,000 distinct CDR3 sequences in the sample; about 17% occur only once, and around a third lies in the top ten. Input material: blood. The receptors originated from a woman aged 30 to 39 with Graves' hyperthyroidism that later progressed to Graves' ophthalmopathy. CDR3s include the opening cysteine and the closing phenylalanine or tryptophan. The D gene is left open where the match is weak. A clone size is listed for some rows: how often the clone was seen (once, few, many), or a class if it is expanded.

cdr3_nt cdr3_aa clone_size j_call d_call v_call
TGCGCCAGCAGCCGTTTCCCCCCCACAGCGCTCGCCGGGGACACCATATATTTT CASSRFPPTALAGDTIYF once TRBJ1-3 NA TRBV4-1
TGTGCCAGCAGCGTAGATCTCAGGGTGGGCTACAATGAGCAGTTCTTC CASSVDLRVGYNEQFF NA TRBJ2-1 NA TRBV9
TGTGCCAGCAGCCGTGGAGAGCGCCCCTACGAGCAGTACTTC CASSRGERPYEQYF many TRBJ2-7 NA TRBV7-9
TGTGCCAGCAGTCCAGGAGGGTTTTACGAGCAGTACTTC CASSPGGFYEQYF few TRBJ2-7 NA TRBV11-3
TGTGCCAGCAGCGAAACCGGGACGCCCTATGGCTACACCTTC CASSETGTPYGYTF many TRBJ1-2 NA TRBV27
TGCGCCAGCAGCTTCGTGGGGACTGAAGCTTTCTTT CASSFVGTEAFF many TRBJ1-1 NA TRBV11-2
TGTGCCAGCAGTTCCCCCGGACAGGGGATTGAAAAACTGTTTTTT CASSSPGQGIEKLFF NA TRBJ1-4 TRBD1 TRBV12-3/TRBV12-4
TGTGCCAGCAGCTTGGCGGGACAGGGGAAGACCCAGTACTTC CASSLAGQGKTQYF few TRBJ2-5 TRBD1 TRBV5-6
TGTGCCAGCAGGCCGACAGCCTCCTACGAGCAGTACTTC CASRPTASYEQYF many TRBJ2-7 NA TRBV7-8
TGTGCCAGCAGCATGGGACAGGGTACAGATACGCAGTATTTT CASSMGQGTDTQYF NA TRBJ2-3 TRBD1 TRBV12-3/TRBV12-4
TGTGCCAGCAGCCGGGGACTAGCGGGCCAAGAGACCCAGTACTTC CASSRGLAGQETQYF many TRBJ2-5 TRBD2 TRBV12-3/TRBV12-4
TGCGCCAGCAGCCCGGACAGGCTTTCGGGCGAGCAGTACTTC CASSPDRLSGEQYF many TRBJ2-7 TRBD1 TRBV5-1
TGCGCCAGCAGCTTCTCGGGACACCACACAGATACGCAGTATTTT CASSFSGHHTDTQYF many TRBJ2-3 NA TRBV5-1
TGTGCCAGTACCTGGACTAGCGGGAGGGCCACCGGGGAGCTGTTTTTT CASTWTSGRATGELFF NA TRBJ2-2 TRBD2 TRBV19
TGTGCCAGCAGCTTGGGCCCGGACAGGGCTGCATCGGTGAACACCGGGGAGCTGTTTTTT CASSLGPDRAASVNTGELFF many TRBJ2-2 TRBD1 TRBV5-5
TGTGCCACAGAGGCATACGGCGGTCAGCCCCAGCATTTT CATEAYGGQPQHF many TRBJ1-5 NA TRBV19
TGCGCCAGCAGCTTGGGGGACAGCTACAATGAGCAGTTCTTC CASSLGDSYNEQFF many TRBJ2-1 TRBD1 TRBV5-1
TGTGCCAGCAGCTTAGGAGGGACCCGGAGCAATCAGCCCCAGCATTTT CASSLGGTRSNQPQHF many TRBJ1-5 NA TRBV7-2
TGTGCCAGCAGTTTCAACGACCCCGTAAGGGGCGACACCGGGGAGCTGTTTTTT CASSFNDPVRGDTGELFF many TRBJ2-2 NA TRBV28
TGCGCCAGCAGCTTGCAACAGTTGAACACTGAAGCTTTCTTT CASSLQQLNTEAFF few TRBJ1-1 NA TRBV5-1
TGTGCCAGCAGGGAGAATGAGCAGTTCTTC CASRENEQFF many TRBJ2-1 NA TRBV2
TGTGCCAGCATATACCAAAACAGGGGGGCAATTGATGGCTACACCTTC CASIYQNRGAIDGYTF many TRBJ1-2 TRBD1 TRBV28
TGTGCCAGCAGTTTATCGGGGACTAGCGGGACAAATGAGCAGTTCTTC CASSLSGTSGTNEQFF few TRBJ2-1 TRBD2 TRBV27
TGTGCCAGCAGTTTTACAGGGTTTGATTCACCCCTCCACTTT CASSFTGFDSPLHF many TRBJ1-6 NA TRBV6-1
TGTGCCAGCAGTTCTCCAGGGCCTCAGCCCCAGCATTTT CASSSPGPQPQHF many TRBJ1-5 NA TRBV6-2/TRBV6-3
TGCAGTGCTGGCGGACAGGCGAGCACTGAAGCTTTCTTT CSAGGQASTEAFF few TRBJ1-1 TRBD1 TRBV20-1
TGTGCCAGCAGTGAATTCTTCTTGAGGACAGGACGTACCTATGGCTACACCTTC CASSEFFLRTGRTYGYTF many TRBJ1-2 TRBD1 TRBV2
TGTGCCAGCAGTTTTGCGACGGACGGGGTACAGTACTTC CASSFATDGVQYF many TRBJ2-5 NA TRBV27
TGTGCCAGCAGTTGGGGCAGGGGTGGGAATACGCAGTATTTT CASSWGRGGNTQYF many TRBJ2-3 NA TRBV25-1
TGCAGCGTGGTTAGGACTTTTCCCACAACAATAGTGTACTTC CSVVRTFPTTIVYF many TRBJ2-5 NA TRBV29-1
TGTGCCAGCAGCTTGGTGGACAGCAACAATCAGCCCCAGCATTTT CASSLVDSNNQPQHF few TRBJ1-5 NA TRBV11-2
TGCAGCGTTGTATCCAGCTCCTACAATGAGCAGTTCTTC CSVVSSSYNEQFF many TRBJ2-1 NA TRBV29-1
TGTGCCATCACTCCATCTTTGACCTCTGGAAACACCATATATTTT CAITPSLTSGNTIYF many TRBJ1-3 NA TRBV10-3
TGTGCCAGCAGCTCAGTTGTCTCTGGAAACACCATATATTTT CASSSVVSGNTIYF NA TRBJ1-3 NA TRBV7-9
TGTGCCAGCAGCCAGATCCGGGCCTATAATTCACCCCTCCACTTT CASSQIRAYNSPLHF few TRBJ1-6 NA TRBV3-1
TGTGCCTGGACCAGAGGAAACACCATATATTTT CAWTRGNTIYF many TRBJ1-3 NA TRBV30
TGTGCCGGAGGACTAGCGGGAGTTGGCGGGGAGCTGTTTTTT CAGGLAGVGGELFF NA TRBJ2-2 TRBD2 TRBV30
TGTGCCAGCTCACCAACGGTGAAGAACACTGAAGCTTTCTTT CASSPTVKNTEAFF NA TRBJ1-1 NA TRBV18
TGCGCCAGCAGCCAAGAGCTTCGCCGGGGGGTGGGCGAGCAGTACTTC CASSQELRRGVGEQYF few TRBJ2-7 TRBD2 TRBV4-1
TGTGCCAGCTCGCTCCGGGACAGGGGTTTGACCTCCACAGATACGCAGTATTTT CASSLRDRGLTSTDTQYF NA TRBJ2-3 TRBD1 TRBV18
TGTGCCAGCAGTTGGGGGACAGAAGTCTATGGCTACACCTTC CASSWGTEVYGYTF many TRBJ1-2 TRBD1 TRBV12-3/TRBV12-4
TGTGCCATCAGTGAGTCGACAGGGGGTCCAGGGCAGCCCCAGCATTTT CAISESTGGPGQPQHF NA TRBJ1-5 TRBD1 TRBV10-3
TGTGCCAGTAAGGGACAGGGCCTCGGTGAAGCTTTCTTT CASKGQGLGEAFF many TRBJ1-1 TRBD1 TRBV2
TGTGCCAGCACTTGGGGCGGGAGTCCCTACAATGAGCAGTTCTTC CASTWGGSPYNEQFF many TRBJ2-1 TRBD2 TRBV12-3/TRBV12-4
TGCAGCGTCCTCAGGGACACGGTCTTCACAAACACCGGGGAGCTGTTTTTT CSVLRDTVFTNTGELFF NA TRBJ2-2 NA TRBV29-1